These 25 T cell receptor beta chains came from one sample sequenced in a study of T cell responses to AZD1222 COVID-19 vaccine (dated by TCRdb to 2020 to 2023). Per the publication, the time point label means: baseline before first vaccination. Library creation used the immunoSEQ multiplex PCR assay. TCRdb stores this immuneACCESS table with in-frame sequences only. Part of the clones is absent; in the studies checked, under half of the shortfall reflects unresolved V genes, and no reason is known for the rest. This sample lists some 150,000 clones; 90% were detected once. Of the sample, less than 2% falls within the top ten clones. The sample was peripheral blood, taken on day 0 of AZD1222 vaccination. The origin of the receptors is an adult in good health.

The chain uses TRBV10-3 and TRBJ1-5; TRBD1 is a possible D gene (5 bases). This CDR3 is built from 16 residues. The V and J ends lost 1 base and 0 bases respectively, with 10 bases between them. The V gene's germline CDR1 is ENHRY and CDR2 SYGVKD. The CDR3 DNA is TGTGCCATCAGTGAGTGGGGCGCCGGTAGCAATCAGCCCCAGCATTTT. The encoded protein is CAISEWGAGSNQPQHF.

This chain links TRBV12-3 or TRBV12-4 with TRBJ2-2, with D possibly TRBD2 on 5 matching bases. The CDR3 contains 13 residues. Trimming stripped 3 bases from V and 9 bases from J, with 11 bases between. As DNA, the CDR3 is TGTGCCAGCAGTTTTGCTGGGAGTCGGGAGCTGTTTTTT. Protein sequence: CASSFAGSRELFF.

This sequence joins TRBV5-8 and TRBJ1-6; TRBD1 matches at 7 bases. In germline, CDR1 is SGHTS, CDR2 YDEGEE. CDR3 length: 14 residues. V lost 2 bases and J lost 7; bases outside the gene matches: 3. CDR3 in DNA: TGTGCCAGCAGCTTTAGACAGGGAAATTCACCCCTCCACTTT. Residues: CASSFRQGNSPLHF.

This clone was counted only a few times. The CDR3 protein is CSASYRKKNYGYTF. The DNA for the CDR3 is TGCAGTGCTAGTTACAGAAAAAAAAACTATGGCTACACCTTC. The rearrangement joins TRBV20-1 to TRBJ1-2; D unclear. This CDR3 spans 14 amino acids. Trimming removed 3 bases from V and 2 bases from J, with 13 bases in between. The germline CDR1 and CDR2 sequences are DFQATT and SNEGSKA (reference sequence).

V and J are TRBV6-1 and TRBJ2-3, with TRBD1 identical over 7 bases. CDR1 is MNHNS and CDR2 is SASEGT in the germline V gene. The CDR3 is made up of 16 amino acids. After removal of 3 bases from V and 0 bases from J, the junction contained 6 bases not matched to a gene. The CDR3 loop reads CASSDVPGQSTDTQYF. The DNA of the CDR3 is TGTGCCAGCAGTGATGTCCCGGGACAGAGCACAGATACGCAGTATTTT.

The V and J genes are TRBV5-1 and TRBJ2-2, with 9 bases fitting TRBD1. This CDR3 has 17 residues. V was clipped by 3 bases and J by 5 bases; unmatched bases: 11. CDR1 SGHRS and CDR2 YFSETQ come from the germline V gene. Here the CDR3 reads CASSSRGTGGRTGELFF. The CDR3 nucleotides read TGCGCCAGCAGCTCTCGGGGAACAGGGGGCAGGACCGGGGAGCTGTTTTTT.

The gene calls are TRBV9 and TRBJ2-2; D possibly corresponds to TRBD2 (5 bases). V lost 0 bases to trimming and J lost 5 bases, with 14 bases between them. Germline values: CDR1 SGDLS, CDR2 YYNGEE. This CDR3 region has 16 residues. This chain's CDR3 is CASSVVGSGRTGELFF. In DNA form, the CDR3 reads TGTGCCAGCAGCGTAGTGGGCAGCGGACGGACCGGGGAGCTGTTTTTT.

The chain joins TRBV21-1 to TRBJ2-1; the table's TRBD2 call for D was not verified on the DNA. TRBV21-1 is tagged as a pseudogene. This CDR3 contains 17 residues. The CDR3 loop reads CASSTQPTQSSYNEQFF. CDR3 nucleotide sequence: TGTGCCAGCAGCACCCAACCGACTCAGAGCTCCTACAATGAGCAGTTCTTC.

The chain recombines TRBV5-4 with TRBJ2-7, with 7 bases aligning to TRBD1. CDR3 size: 14 residues. J lost 1 base, V lost 2 bases, and 3 bases had no gene match. In germline, CDR1 is SGHNT, CDR2 YYREEE (reference sequence). The CDR3 here is CASSFSTGSYEQYF. The CDR3 nucleotides are TGTGCCAGCAGCTTTTCGACAGGGTCCTACGAGCAGTACTTC.

V and J are TRBV14 and TRBJ2-2; weak D call: TRBD1 (6 bases). The V end was cut by 3 bases, the J end by 0 bases, with 11 bases between. CDR3 length: 16 amino acids. Germline V lookup: CDR1 SGHDN, CDR2 FVKESK. This CDR3 is CASSHWGRSNTGELFF. CDR3 nucleotide sequence: TGTGCCAGCAGCCACTGGGGGCGTTCGAACACCGGGGAGCTGTTTTTT.

This chain uses TRBV15 with TRBJ2-3; D ambiguous. This CDR3 is 14 amino acids long. Per germline, CDR1 LNHNV and CDR2 YYDKDF (reference sequence). Trimming pared 5 bases from V and 5 bases from J, leaving 14 bases between. As DNA, the CDR3 is TGTGCCACCAGCCGGACCCAATCGGAAGATACGCAGTATTTT. Translating it yields CATSRTQSEDTQYF.

This chain joins TRBV5-1 and TRBJ2-7, with 10 positions matching TRBD2. V lost 3 bases and J lost 1; bases outside the gene matches: 4. CDR3 size: 15 residues. Germline values: CDR1 SGHRS, CDR2 YFSETQ. The CDR3 sequence: CASSWTSGVSYEQYF. Written as DNA, the CDR3 is TGCGCCAGCAGCTGGACTAGCGGTGTTTCCTACGAGCAGTACTTC.

The V gene is TRBV19, the J gene TRBJ1-1; D is perhaps TRBD1 (6 bases). Germline-derived CDR1 and CDR2 are LNHDA and SQIVND (reference sequence). There are 13 residues in the CDR3. Trimming left V 6 bases short and J 1 base short, with 9 bases between. CDR3 nucleotides: TGTGCCAGTAGGGACAGCGCGAACACTGAAGCTTTCTTT. It encodes CASRDSANTEAFF.

This clone appeared a few times. This chain connects TRBV5-1 to TRBJ1-2; D not certain. The ends were cut back, 0 bases at V and 8 bases at J, with 11 bases in the middle. Germline-derived CDR1 and CDR2 are SGHRS and YFSETQ. The CDR3 loop spans 13 amino acids. The CDR3 region is CASSLVAEGGYTF. The CDR3 bases are TGCGCCAGCAGCTTGGTGGCCGAGGGAGGCTACACCTTC.

The rearrangement joins TRBV2 to TRBJ1-4; D is possibly TRBD1 (5 bases). This CDR3 has 17 amino acids. Trimming removed 5 bases from V and 3 bases from J, with 19 bases in between. Germline lookup yields CDR1 SNHLY and CDR2 FYNNEI. The CDR3 here is CASSLQGLGRPNEKLFF. DNA for the CDR3: TGTGCCAGCAGTCTCCAAGGCCTGGGGCGGCCTAATGAAAAACTGTTTTTT.

For the CDR3, the DNA is TGTGCCAGCAGTTCCACTAGAAGCTCCTACGAGCAGTACTTC. This translates into CASSSTRSSYEQYF. The rearrangement links TRBV27 to TRBJ2-7, with D tentatively TRBD2 (5 bases). CDR3 length equals 14 residues. CDR1 MNHEY and CDR2 SMNVEV come from the germline V gene (reference sequence). V dropped 4 bases and J dropped 0 bases, with 10 bases sitting between them.

This rearrangement joins TRBV27 to TRBJ2-1; 8 positions agree with TRBD1. V was clipped by 6 bases and J by 7 bases; unmatched bases: 5. Germline loops: CDR1 MNHEY, CDR2 SMNVEV (reference sequence). This CDR3 comprises 13 residues. Written as DNA, the CDR3 is TGTGCCAGCAGGGCACAGGGGGAGAATGAGCAGTTCTTC. Translation: CASRAQGENEQFF.

The V call is TRBV18, the J call TRBJ1-5; a possible D gene is TRBD1 (5 bases). V dropped 2 bases and J dropped 5 bases, with 16 bases sitting between them. Per the germline V gene, CDR1 is KGHSH and CDR2 is LQKENI. The CDR3 consists of 16 residues. This CDR3 reads CASSPLAGRGDQPQHF. In DNA, the CDR3 is TGTGCCAGCTCACCATTGGCAGGGAGAGGAGATCAGCCCCAGCATTTT. Drawing the rest from reference TRBV18 and TRBJ1-5, the complete variable domain is NAGVMQNPRHLVRRRGQEARLRCSPMKGHSHVYWYRQLPEEGLKFMVYLQKENIIDESGMPKERFSAEFPKEGPSILRIQQVVRGDSAAYFCASSPLAGRGDQPQHFGDGTRLSIL.

As concerns this clone: This sample includes further DNA sequences coding for the same CDR3. The genes are TRBV7-2 and TRBJ2-2; the D is unclear. The length of the CDR3 is 13 residues. CDR1 is SGHTA, CDR2 FQGNSA, per germline. V shed 1 base and J shed 4 bases, with 4 bases lying between them. The CDR3 spells CASSLVSTGELFF. CDR3 coding DNA: TGTGCCAGCAGCTTAGTCAGCACCGGGGAGCTGTTTTTT.

This clone was recorded only once. This chain joins TRBV13 and TRBJ2-5; tentatively, D is TRBD2 (5 bases). CDR3 length: 14 amino acids. V was clipped by 0 bases and J by 3 bases, with 8 bases between them. CDR1 is PRHDT and CDR2 is FYEKMQ in the germline V gene (reference sequence). In DNA form, the CDR3 reads TGTGCCAGCAGCTTAGGGACTACGAAAGAGACCCAGTACTTC. It specifies CASSLGTTKETQYF.

CDR3: CAISEVQGMDNYGYTF. Written as DNA, the CDR3 is TGTGCCATCAGTGAGGTACAGGGTATGGATAACTATGGCTACACCTTC. This chain joins TRBV10-3 and TRBJ1-2; D may be TRBD1 (6 bases). Trimming cost V 2 bases and J 1 base, with 14 bases left between them. The CDR3 spans 16 residues. Germline-derived CDR1 and CDR2 are ENHRY and SYGVKD.

This chain joins TRBV5-1 and TRBJ2-2; weak D call: TRBD1 (6 bases). The CDR3 totals 17 residues. V was clipped by 0 bases and J by 4 bases, with 16 bases between them. Germline assignment: CDR1 SGHRS and CDR2 YFSETQ. The CDR3 DNA sequence: TGCGCCAGCAGCTTGGGCCCTAGGGGGACGGGCACCGGGGAGCTGTTTTTT. Its translation is CASSLGPRGTGTGELFF.

CDR3 DNA sequence: TGTGCCAGCACCACAGGCTGGACCCTGACAGGGGGAGAGGAGACCCAGTACTTC. Its translation is CASTTGWTLTGGEETQYF. V is TRBV28 and J is TRBJ2-5; TRBD1 aligns across 9 bases. The CDR3 sequence is 18 residues long. The trim removed 7 bases at V and 5 bases at J, leaving 20 bases unmatched. Germline V gene data show CDR1 as MDHEN and CDR2 as SYDVKM.

The rearrangement uses TRBV2 and TRBJ1-4; tentatively, D is TRBD1 (6 bases). The V gene's germline CDR1 is SNHLY and CDR2 FYNNEI. The CDR3 covers 14 residues. The V gene lost 2 bases and the J gene lost 5 bases, with 9 bases spanning the gap. CDR3 in DNA: TGTGCCAGCAGTGAATCAGGGGTGAATGAAAAACTGTTTTTT. This encodes CASSESGVNEKLFF. The entire variable domain, with the rest obtained from reference TRBV2 and TRBJ1-4, is as follows: EPEVTQTPSHQVTQMGQEVILRCVPISNHLYFYWYRQILGQKVEFLVSFYNNEISEKSEIFDDQFSVERPDGSNFTLKIRSTKLEDSAMYFCASSESGVNEKLFFGSGTQLSVL.

This chain joins TRBV27 and TRBJ1-5, with D hard to call. Deletions cut 6 bases from V and 3 bases from J, with 9 bases between. The CDR3 sequence is 13 residues long. Germline CDR1 and CDR2: MNHEY and SMNVEV (reference sequence). The CDR3 loop reads CASRLSINQPQHF. In DNA, the CDR3 is TGTGCCAGCAGATTGAGTATCAATCAGCCCCAGCATTTT.